A selection of T cell receptor beta chains follows, all from one sample in a study of cytomegalovirus exposure and HLA in healthy donors. Clones were sequenced by immunoSEQ multiplex PCR, and TCRdb holds only the in-frame ones, with some missing. The sample yields 100,000 to 150,000 clones, around 80% seen once. What was sequenced was PBMCs. Receptors originate from a woman aged 40 to 50 in good health and CMV-seronegative. The CDR3 runs from the conserved cysteine through the conserved F or W. Fields, in order: CDR3 protein, CDR3 DNA, CDR3 length, J gene, clone size, V gene, D gene. The D gene is left open where the match is weak. Clone size is stated in some rows and not others, as once, few, many or a class when expanded.

CDR3 protein: CASTHFGLATGELFF
CDR3 DNA: TGTGCCAGCACCCATTTCGGACTAGCGACCGGGGAGCTGTTTTTT
CDR3 length: 15
J gene: TRBJ2-2
clone size: -
V gene: TRBV7-8
D gene: TRBD2

CDR3 protein: CASSYRDRGNSPLHF
CDR3 DNA: TGTGCCAGCAGTTACCGTGACAGGGGTAATTCACCCCTCCACTTT
CDR3 length: 15
J gene: TRBJ1-6
clone size: few
V gene: TRBV6-6
D gene: TRBD1

CDR3 protein: CASKNLTGITGELFF
CDR3 DNA: TGTGCCAGCAAAAACTTAACAGGGATTACCGGGGAGCTGTTTTTT
CDR3 length: 15
J gene: TRBJ2-2
clone size: -
V gene: TRBV6-6
D gene: -

CDR3 protein: CAISEPKSGTQDTQYF
CDR3 DNA: TGTGCCATCAGTGAGCCAAAAAGCGGGACTCAAGATACGCAGTATTTT
CDR3 length: 16
J gene: TRBJ2-3
clone size: -
V gene: TRBV10-3
D gene: TRBD2

CDR3 protein: CASSPTGGYGYTF
CDR3 DNA: TGTGCCAGTAGTCCGACAGGGGGCTATGGCTACACCTTC
CDR3 length: 13
J gene: TRBJ1-2
clone size: -
V gene: TRBV19
D gene: TRBD1

CDR3 protein: CASSFAQGTQYF
CDR3 DNA: TGTGCCAGCAGCTTTGCCCAGGGGACGCAGTATTTT
CDR3 length: 12
J gene: TRBJ2-3
clone size: -
V gene: TRBV13
D gene: -

CDR3 protein: CASSIPGELGTRETQYF
CDR3 DNA: TGTGCCAGCAGCATCCCAGGGGAACTGGGCACAAGAGAGACCCAGTACTTC
CDR3 length: 17
J gene: TRBJ2-5
clone size: -
V gene: TRBV5-6
D gene: -

CDR3 protein: CASIIPGQEYEQYF
CDR3 DNA: TGTGCCAGCATCATACCGGGACAGGAGTACGAGCAGTACTTC
CDR3 length: 14
J gene: TRBJ2-7
clone size: -
V gene: TRBV2
D gene: TRBD1

CDR3 protein: CASSIDRSGNTIYF
CDR3 DNA: TGTGCCAGCAGCATCGACAGGTCTGGAAACACCATATATTTT
CDR3 length: 14
J gene: TRBJ1-3
clone size: -
V gene: TRBV7-6
D gene: -

CDR3 protein: CASSPVDGGAYNEQFF
CDR3 DNA: TGTGCCAGCAGTCCCGTAGATGGGGGGGCCTACAATGAGCAGTTCTTC
CDR3 length: 16
J gene: TRBJ2-1
clone size: -
V gene: TRBV27
D gene: TRBD2

CDR3 protein: CASSEGLAGDEQFF
CDR3 DNA: TGTGCCAGCAGTGAGGGACTAGCGGGAGATGAGCAGTTCTTC
CDR3 length: 14
J gene: TRBJ2-1
clone size: -
V gene: TRBV27
D gene: TRBD2

CDR3 protein: CATQLGTAYNSPLHF
CDR3 DNA: TGTGCCACCCAACTCGGGACAGCCTATAATTCACCCCTCCACTTT
CDR3 length: 15
J gene: TRBJ1-6
clone size: -
V gene: TRBV19
D gene: TRBD1

CDR3 protein: CASSSVSGNTIYF
CDR3 DNA: TGTGCCAGCAGCTCCGTCTCTGGAAACACCATATATTTT
CDR3 length: 13
J gene: TRBJ1-3
clone size: few
V gene: TRBV7-9
D gene: -

CDR3 protein: CASSLARGDTEAFF
CDR3 DNA: TGCGCCAGCAGCTTGGCCAGGGGGGACACTGAAGCTTTCTTT
CDR3 length: 14
J gene: TRBJ1-1
clone size: once
V gene: TRBV5-1
D gene: TRBD1

CDR3 protein: CASSIVGTSGYNEQFF
CDR3 DNA: TGTGCCAGTAGTATAGTTGGGACTAGCGGATACAATGAGCAGTTCTTC
CDR3 length: 16
J gene: TRBJ2-1
clone size: -
V gene: TRBV19
D gene: TRBD2

CDR3 protein: CASSQVGQGDYGYTF
CDR3 DNA: TGCGCCAGCAGCCAAGTAGGACAGGGGGACTATGGCTACACCTTC
CDR3 length: 15
J gene: TRBJ1-2
clone size: -
V gene: TRBV4-3
D gene: TRBD1

CDR3 protein: CASSRQGTGNTIYF
CDR3 DNA: TGTGCCAGCAGCCGACAGGGGACCGGAAACACCATATATTTT
CDR3 length: 14
J gene: TRBJ1-3
clone size: once
V gene: TRBV5-4
D gene: TRBD1

CDR3 protein: CAAGQNYEQYF
CDR3 DNA: TGTGCCGCCGGACAGAACTACGAGCAGTACTTC
CDR3 length: 11
J gene: TRBJ2-7
clone size: -
V gene: TRBV6-5
D gene: -

CDR3 protein: CARSQSTGGLAYGYTF
CDR3 DNA: TGTGCCCGCAGCCAAAGTACAGGGGGTCTGGCCTATGGCTACACCTTC
CDR3 length: 16
J gene: TRBJ1-2
clone size: -
V gene: TRBV7-9
D gene: TRBD1

CDR3 protein: CASSPSFGNTIYF
CDR3 DNA: TGTGCCAGCAGTCCCTCGTTTGGAAACACCATATATTTT
CDR3 length: 13
J gene: TRBJ1-3
clone size: few
V gene: TRBV6-5
D gene: -

CDR3 protein: CASSLQGKSEKLFF
CDR3 DNA: TGTGCCAGCAGTTTACAGGGGAAATCCGAAAAACTGTTTTTT
CDR3 length: 14
J gene: TRBJ1-4
clone size: few
V gene: TRBV6-1
D gene: TRBD1

CDR3 protein: CATNPATSGVGEQFF
CDR3 DNA: TGTGCCACCAACCCCGCGACTAGTGGGGTGGGGGAGCAGTTCTTC
CDR3 length: 15
J gene: TRBJ2-1
clone size: -
V gene: TRBV19
D gene: -

CDR3 protein: CASSQPTGGSWDTEAFF
CDR3 DNA: TGTGCCAGCAGCCAGCCGACAGGGGGCTCGTGGGACACTGAAGCTTTCTTT
CDR3 length: 17
J gene: TRBJ1-1
clone size: -
V gene: TRBV4-2
D gene: TRBD1

CDR3 protein: CASREDRGGNTEAFF
CDR3 DNA: TGTGCCAGCAGAGAAGACAGGGGGGGGAACACTGAAGCTTTCTTT
CDR3 length: 15
J gene: TRBJ1-1
clone size: few
V gene: TRBV27
D gene: TRBD1

CDR3 protein: CASSQDHRTSSGQAYEQYF
CDR3 DNA: TGCGCCAGCAGCCAAGATCACAGGACCTCTAGCGGGCAAGCCTACGAGCAGTACTTC
CDR3 length: 19
J gene: TRBJ2-7
clone size: -
V gene: TRBV4-3
D gene: TRBD2

CDR3 protein: CASSLSPSRRSEAFF
CDR3 DNA: TGTGCCAGCAGCTTAAGTCCTTCCCGGAGGAGTGAAGCTTTCTTT
CDR3 length: 15
J gene: TRBJ1-1
clone size: -
V gene: TRBV7-3
D gene: -

CDR3 protein: CASGMAGEAFF
CDR3 DNA: TGTGCCAGCGGTATGGCAGGGGAAGCTTTCTTT
CDR3 length: 11
J gene: TRBJ1-1
clone size: -
V gene: TRBV7-9
D gene: -

CDR3 protein: CASSEGVAGGQGTDTQYF
CDR3 DNA: TGTGCCAGCAGTGAAGGAGTAGCGGGGGGGCAAGGCACAGATACGCAGTATTTT
CDR3 length: 18
J gene: TRBJ2-3
clone size: -
V gene: TRBV6-1
D gene: TRBD2

CDR3 protein: CASSTGLAGEGETQYF
CDR3 DNA: TGTGCCAGCAGCACCGGACTAGCGGGGGAGGGGGAGACCCAGTACTTC
CDR3 length: 16
J gene: TRBJ2-5
clone size: once
V gene: TRBV7-2
D gene: TRBD2

CDR3 protein: CASSDRGQGAIGYTF
CDR3 DNA: TGTGCCAGCAGTGACAGAGGACAGGGGGCAATCGGCTACACCTTC
CDR3 length: 15
J gene: TRBJ1-2
clone size: -
V gene: TRBV2
D gene: TRBD1

CDR3 protein: CASSISLEEYSNQPQHF
CDR3 DNA: TGTGCCAGTAGTATTTCCCTTGAGGAATATAGCAATCAGCCCCAGCATTTT
CDR3 length: 17
J gene: TRBJ1-5
clone size: few
V gene: TRBV19
D gene: -

CDR3 protein: CASSLGAVSYTGELFF
CDR3 DNA: TGTGCCAGCAGCTTGGGGGCAGTTAGTTACACCGGGGAGCTGTTTTTT
CDR3 length: 16
J gene: TRBJ2-2
clone size: -
V gene: TRBV5-6
D gene: -

CDR3 protein: CASSLGAQANQETQYF
CDR3 DNA: TGCGCCAGCAGCTTGGGGGCGCAGGCCAACCAAGAGACCCAGTACTTC
CDR3 length: 16
J gene: TRBJ2-5
clone size: -
V gene: TRBV5-1
D gene: -

CDR3 protein: CASLPASGRNEQFF
CDR3 DNA: TGTGCCAGCCTCCCGGCTAGCGGGAGGAATGAGCAGTTCTTC
CDR3 length: 14
J gene: TRBJ2-1
clone size: -
V gene: TRBV2
D gene: TRBD2

CDR3 protein: CASSLGLGGEQYF
CDR3 DNA: TGTGCCAGCAGTCTAGGGTTGGGGGGCGAGCAGTACTTC
CDR3 length: 13
J gene: TRBJ2-7
clone size: -
V gene: TRBV7-2
D gene: -

CDR3 protein: CASSSRVNQPQHF
CDR3 DNA: TGTGCTAGTTCGAGCAGGGTCAATCAGCCCCAGCATTTT
CDR3 length: 13
J gene: TRBJ1-5
clone size: -
V gene: TRBV12-5
D gene: -

CDR3 protein: CASSPGLDRVSYEQYF
CDR3 DNA: TGCGCCAGCAGCCCCGGATTGGACAGGGTCAGCTACGAGCAGTACTTC
CDR3 length: 16
J gene: TRBJ2-7
clone size: -
V gene: TRBV5-1
D gene: TRBD1

CDR3 protein: CSVGGGSGNTIYF
CDR3 DNA: TGCAGCGTTGGAGGGGGCTCTGGAAACACCATATATTTT
CDR3 length: 13
J gene: TRBJ1-3
clone size: once
V gene: TRBV29-1
D gene: -

CDR3 protein: CASSLGGGRNEQFF
CDR3 DNA: TGTGCCAGCAGCTTAGGGGGAGGGCGCAATGAGCAGTTCTTC
CDR3 length: 14
J gene: TRBJ2-1
clone size: -
V gene: TRBV11-3
D gene: TRBD2

CDR3 protein: CASSFLGERKSATQYF
CDR3 DNA: TGTGCCAGCAGTTTCCTGGGCGAGCGGAAATCAGCTACGCAGTATTTT
CDR3 length: 16
J gene: TRBJ2-3
clone size: -
V gene: TRBV6-5
D gene: -

CDR3 protein: CASSRDISNQPQHF
CDR3 DNA: TGTGCCAGCAGCCGAGACATTAGCAATCAGCCCCAGCATTTT
CDR3 length: 14
J gene: TRBJ1-5
clone size: -
V gene: TRBV7-2
D gene: -

CDR3 protein: CASSVGQGVYEQYF
CDR3 DNA: TGTGCCAGCAGTGTGGGACAGGGTGTGTACGAGCAGTACTTC
CDR3 length: 14
J gene: TRBJ2-7
clone size: -
V gene: TRBV28
D gene: TRBD1

CDR3 protein: CSVEVGGDTEAFF
CDR3 DNA: TGCAGCGTTGAAGTTGGAGGGGACACTGAAGCTTTCTTT
CDR3 length: 13
J gene: TRBJ1-1
clone size: few
V gene: TRBV29-1
D gene: -

CDR3 protein: CASSLQDSNEQYF
CDR3 DNA: TGTGCCAGCAGTTTACAAGACAGCAACGAGCAGTACTTC
CDR3 length: 13
J gene: TRBJ2-7
clone size: -
V gene: TRBV27
D gene: -

CDR3 protein: CASSQDRGTGNEKLFF
CDR3 DNA: TGTGCCAGCAGCCAAGATCGGGGGACAGGGAATGAAAAACTGTTTTTT
CDR3 length: 16
J gene: TRBJ1-4
clone size: few
V gene: TRBV4-2
D gene: TRBD1

CDR3 protein: CASSLVAGDAYEQYF
CDR3 DNA: TGTGCCAGCAGCTTAGTGGCAGGGGACGCCTACGAGCAGTACTTC
CDR3 length: 15
J gene: TRBJ2-7
clone size: -
V gene: TRBV7-8
D gene: -

CDR3 protein: CASTQTDMNTEAFF
CDR3 DNA: TGTGCCAGCACCCAGACAGACATGAACACTGAAGCTTTCTTT
CDR3 length: 14
J gene: TRBJ1-1
clone size: -
V gene: TRBV6-1
D gene: -

CDR3 protein: CATSRAGGKLFF
CDR3 DNA: TGTGCCACCAGCAGGGCCGGAGGAAAACTGTTTTTT
CDR3 length: 12
J gene: TRBJ1-4
clone size: -
V gene: TRBV15
D gene: -

CDR3 protein: CASSPGTSGGTDTQYF
CDR3 DNA: TGTGCCAGCAGCCCTGGGACTAGCGGGGGCACAGATACGCAGTATTTT
CDR3 length: 16
J gene: TRBJ2-3
clone size: -
V gene: TRBV5-4
D gene: TRBD2

CDR3 protein: CSAATSGRVTDTQYF
CDR3 DNA: TGCAGCGCGGCGACTAGCGGGAGGGTCACAGATACGCAGTATTTT
CDR3 length: 15
J gene: TRBJ2-3
clone size: -
V gene: TRBV29-1
D gene: TRBD2

CDR3 protein: CSVAPGDPYEQYF
CDR3 DNA: TGCAGCGTTGCTCCCGGGGATCCGTACGAGCAGTACTTC
CDR3 length: 13
J gene: TRBJ2-7
clone size: -
V gene: TRBV29-1
D gene: -

CDR3 protein: CASSLAGRSVLNTEAFF
CDR3 DNA: TGCGCCAGCAGCTTGGCGGGGAGGTCGGTTTTGAACACTGAAGCTTTCTTT
CDR3 length: 17
J gene: TRBJ1-1
clone size: -
V gene: TRBV5-1
D gene: -

CDR3 protein: CASGFFVGTGRYSNQPQHF
CDR3 DNA: TGTGCTAGTGGTTTTTTCGTAGGGACAGGGCGATATAGCAATCAGCCCCAGCATTTT
CDR3 length: 19
J gene: TRBJ1-5
clone size: -
V gene: TRBV12-5
D gene: TRBD1

CDR3 protein: CASSLRVEGNTEAFF
CDR3 DNA: TGTGCCAGCAGCTTAAGGGTCGAGGGGAACACTGAAGCTTTCTTT
CDR3 length: 15
J gene: TRBJ1-1
clone size: few
V gene: TRBV13
D gene: -

CDR3 protein: CASSQDLTESYEQYF
CDR3 DNA: TGCGCCAGCAGCCAAGATCTGACAGAATCCTACGAGCAGTACTTC
CDR3 length: 15
J gene: TRBJ2-7
clone size: -
V gene: TRBV4-1
D gene: -

CDR3 protein: CATISGRSLSSYNEQFF
CDR3 DNA: TGTGCCACTATTAGCGGGAGGTCCCTAAGCTCCTACAATGAGCAGTTCTTC
CDR3 length: 17
J gene: TRBJ2-1
clone size: once
V gene: TRBV2
D gene: TRBD2

CDR3 protein: CASSQRHGSPLHF
CDR3 DNA: TGTGCCAGCAGTCAACGACACGGATCACCCCTCCACTTT
CDR3 length: 13
J gene: TRBJ1-6
clone size: -
V gene: TRBV25-1
D gene: -

CDR3 protein: CASKAGGVHEQYF
CDR3 DNA: TGTGCCAGCAAAGCGGGAGGGGTCCACGAGCAGTACTTC
CDR3 length: 13
J gene: TRBJ2-7
clone size: -
V gene: TRBV6-5
D gene: TRBD2

CDR3 protein: CASSIGTGEWDTQYF
CDR3 DNA: TGTGCCAGTAGTATCGGGACAGGGGAATGGGATACGCAGTATTTT
CDR3 length: 15
J gene: TRBJ2-3
clone size: -
V gene: TRBV19
D gene: TRBD1